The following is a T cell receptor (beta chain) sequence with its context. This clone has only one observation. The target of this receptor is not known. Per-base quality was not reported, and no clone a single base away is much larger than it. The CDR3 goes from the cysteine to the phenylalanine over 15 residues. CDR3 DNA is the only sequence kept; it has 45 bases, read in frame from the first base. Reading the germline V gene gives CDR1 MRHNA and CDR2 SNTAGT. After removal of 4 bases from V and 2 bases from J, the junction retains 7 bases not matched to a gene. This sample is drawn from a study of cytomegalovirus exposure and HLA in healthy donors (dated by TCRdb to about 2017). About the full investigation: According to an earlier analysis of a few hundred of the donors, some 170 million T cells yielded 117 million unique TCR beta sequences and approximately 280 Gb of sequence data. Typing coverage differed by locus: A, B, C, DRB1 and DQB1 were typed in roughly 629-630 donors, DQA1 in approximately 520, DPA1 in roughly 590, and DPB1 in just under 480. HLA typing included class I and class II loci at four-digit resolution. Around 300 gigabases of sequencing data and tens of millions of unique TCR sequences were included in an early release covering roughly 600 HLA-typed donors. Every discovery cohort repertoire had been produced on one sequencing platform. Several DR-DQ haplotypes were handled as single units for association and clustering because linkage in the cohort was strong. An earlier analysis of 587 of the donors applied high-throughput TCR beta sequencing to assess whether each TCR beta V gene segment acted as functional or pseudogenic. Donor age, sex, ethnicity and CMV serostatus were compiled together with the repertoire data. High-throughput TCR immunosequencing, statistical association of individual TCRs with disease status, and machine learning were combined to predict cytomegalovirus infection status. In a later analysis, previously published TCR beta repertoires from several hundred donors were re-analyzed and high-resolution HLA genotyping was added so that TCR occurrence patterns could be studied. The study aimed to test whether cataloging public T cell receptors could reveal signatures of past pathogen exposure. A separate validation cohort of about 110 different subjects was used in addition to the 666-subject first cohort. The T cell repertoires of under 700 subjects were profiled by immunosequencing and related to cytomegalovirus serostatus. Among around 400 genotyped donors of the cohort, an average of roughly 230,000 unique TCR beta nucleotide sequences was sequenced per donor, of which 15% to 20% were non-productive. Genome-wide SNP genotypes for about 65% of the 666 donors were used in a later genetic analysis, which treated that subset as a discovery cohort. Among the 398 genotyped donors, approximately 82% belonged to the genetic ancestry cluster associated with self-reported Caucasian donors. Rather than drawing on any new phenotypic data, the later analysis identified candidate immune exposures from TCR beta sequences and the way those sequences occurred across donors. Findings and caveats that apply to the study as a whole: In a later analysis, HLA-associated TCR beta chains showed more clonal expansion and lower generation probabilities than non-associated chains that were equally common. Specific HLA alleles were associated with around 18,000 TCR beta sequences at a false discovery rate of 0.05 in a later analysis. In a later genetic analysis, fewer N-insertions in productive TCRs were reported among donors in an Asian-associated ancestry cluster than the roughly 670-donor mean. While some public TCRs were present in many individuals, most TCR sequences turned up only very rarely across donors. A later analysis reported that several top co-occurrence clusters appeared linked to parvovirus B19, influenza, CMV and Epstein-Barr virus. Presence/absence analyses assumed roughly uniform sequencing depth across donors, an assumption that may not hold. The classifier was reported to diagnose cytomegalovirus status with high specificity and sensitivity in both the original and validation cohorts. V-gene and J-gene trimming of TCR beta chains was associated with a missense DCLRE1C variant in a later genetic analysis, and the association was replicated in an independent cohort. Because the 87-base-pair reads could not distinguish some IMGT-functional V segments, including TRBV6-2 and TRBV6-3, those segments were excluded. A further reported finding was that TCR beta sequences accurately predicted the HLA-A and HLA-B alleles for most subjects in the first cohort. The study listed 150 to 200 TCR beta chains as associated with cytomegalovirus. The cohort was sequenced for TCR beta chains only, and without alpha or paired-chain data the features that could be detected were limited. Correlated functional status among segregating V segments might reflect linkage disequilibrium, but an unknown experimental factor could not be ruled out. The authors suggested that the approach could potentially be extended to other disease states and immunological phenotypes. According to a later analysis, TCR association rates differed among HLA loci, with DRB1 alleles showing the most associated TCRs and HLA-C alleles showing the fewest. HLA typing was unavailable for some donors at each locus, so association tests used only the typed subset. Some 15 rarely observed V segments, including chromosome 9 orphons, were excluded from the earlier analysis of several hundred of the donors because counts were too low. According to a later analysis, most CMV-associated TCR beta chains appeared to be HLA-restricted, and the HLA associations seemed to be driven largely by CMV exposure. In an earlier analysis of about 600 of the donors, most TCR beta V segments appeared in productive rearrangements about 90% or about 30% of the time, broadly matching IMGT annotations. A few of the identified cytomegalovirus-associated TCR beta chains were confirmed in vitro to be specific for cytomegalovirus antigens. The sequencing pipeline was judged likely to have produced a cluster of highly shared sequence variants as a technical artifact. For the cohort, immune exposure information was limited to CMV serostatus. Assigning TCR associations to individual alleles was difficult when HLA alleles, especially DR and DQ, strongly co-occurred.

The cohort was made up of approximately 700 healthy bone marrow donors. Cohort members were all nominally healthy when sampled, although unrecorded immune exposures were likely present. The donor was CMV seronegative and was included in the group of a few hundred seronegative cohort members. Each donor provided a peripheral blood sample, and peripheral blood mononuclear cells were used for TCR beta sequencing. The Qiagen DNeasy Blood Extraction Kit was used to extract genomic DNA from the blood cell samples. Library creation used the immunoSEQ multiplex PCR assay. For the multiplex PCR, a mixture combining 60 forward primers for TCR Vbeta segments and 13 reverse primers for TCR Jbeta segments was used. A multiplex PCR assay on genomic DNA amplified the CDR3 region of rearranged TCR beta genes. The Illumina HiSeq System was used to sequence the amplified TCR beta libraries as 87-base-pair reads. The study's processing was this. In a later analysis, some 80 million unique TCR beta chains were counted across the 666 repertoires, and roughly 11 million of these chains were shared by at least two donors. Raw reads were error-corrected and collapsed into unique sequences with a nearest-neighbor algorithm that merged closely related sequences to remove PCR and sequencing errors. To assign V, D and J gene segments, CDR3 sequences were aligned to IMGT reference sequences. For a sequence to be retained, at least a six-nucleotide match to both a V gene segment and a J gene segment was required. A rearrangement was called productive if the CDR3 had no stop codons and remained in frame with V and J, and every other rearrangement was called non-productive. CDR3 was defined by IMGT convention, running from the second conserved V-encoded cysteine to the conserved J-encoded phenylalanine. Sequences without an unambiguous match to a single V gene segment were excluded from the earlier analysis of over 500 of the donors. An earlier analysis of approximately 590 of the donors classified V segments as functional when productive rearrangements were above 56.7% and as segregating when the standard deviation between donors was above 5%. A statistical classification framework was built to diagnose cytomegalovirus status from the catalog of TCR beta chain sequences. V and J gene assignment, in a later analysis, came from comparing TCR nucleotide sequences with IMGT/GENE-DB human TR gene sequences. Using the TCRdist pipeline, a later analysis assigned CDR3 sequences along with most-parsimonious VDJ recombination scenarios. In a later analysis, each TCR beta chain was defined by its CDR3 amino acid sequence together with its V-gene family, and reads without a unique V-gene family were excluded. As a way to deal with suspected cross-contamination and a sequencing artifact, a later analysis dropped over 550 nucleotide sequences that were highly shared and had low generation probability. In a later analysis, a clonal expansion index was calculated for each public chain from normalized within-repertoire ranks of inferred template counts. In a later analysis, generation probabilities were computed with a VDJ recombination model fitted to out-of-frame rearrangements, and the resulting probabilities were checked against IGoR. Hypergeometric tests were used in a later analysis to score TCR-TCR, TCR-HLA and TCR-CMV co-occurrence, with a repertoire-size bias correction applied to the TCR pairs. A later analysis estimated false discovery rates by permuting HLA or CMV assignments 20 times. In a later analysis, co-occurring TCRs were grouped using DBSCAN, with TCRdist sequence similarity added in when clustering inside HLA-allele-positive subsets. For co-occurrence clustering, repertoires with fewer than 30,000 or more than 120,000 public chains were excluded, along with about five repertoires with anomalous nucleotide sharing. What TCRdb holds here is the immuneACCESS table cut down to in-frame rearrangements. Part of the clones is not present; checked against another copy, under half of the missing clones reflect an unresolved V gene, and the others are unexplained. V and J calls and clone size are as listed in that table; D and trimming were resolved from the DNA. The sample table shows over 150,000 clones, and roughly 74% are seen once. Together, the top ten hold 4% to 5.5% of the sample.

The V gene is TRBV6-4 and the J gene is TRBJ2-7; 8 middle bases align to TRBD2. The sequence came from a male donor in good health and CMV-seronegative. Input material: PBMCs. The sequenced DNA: TGTGCCAGCAGTGTGTGGGCTAGCGGGCCCTACGAGCAGTACTTC. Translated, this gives CASSVWASGPYEQYF.